The sequence of this T cell receptor beta chain was determined in a study of T cell responses to AZD1222 COVID-19 vaccine listed by TCRdb under 2021. As for the study more broadly: AZD1222 recipients whose second dose came at about 4 weeks and those whose second dose came at about 12 weeks were combined into one group, since spike-specific TCR depth and breadth did not differ between the two schedules. A total of over 230 trial participants underwent TCR sequencing, of whom about 210 had received two doses of AZD1222 and some 26 had received two doses of the MenACWY control vaccine. Trial participants were enrolled by age into subgroups of 18-55, 56-69 and 70-plus years, and around 150, 28 and 57 TCR-sequenced participants, respectively, were included in these subgroups. The study at large found these results: Reportedly, almost half of the unique spike-specific TCRs recognized epitopes lying outside the regions that are mutated in the B.1.351 and B.1.1.7 variants. Conclusions about previously exposed vaccinees are limited because only five or six AZD1222 recipients were SARS-CoV-2 seropositive at baseline. Participants were mostly white British, with more females than males. The authors suggested clonal diversity may have been underestimated. After two AZD1222 doses, both the breadth and the depth of spike-specific TCRs were significantly higher than at day 0 and than in MenACWY recipients. No day 14 peak-response samples were available, so repertoires were characterized only after the peak T cell response. Vaccine-associated CD4 TCRs spanned the whole spike protein, with dominant responses in regions 160-218 and 743-854. The 56-69-year group was small, and its depth increase did not reach significance, likely because of low power.

As for this clone: This clone's antigen is unknown. It has no much larger one-base neighbor in the sample; base qualities were not kept.

The CDR3 regions of human TCRbeta chains were analyzed by immunosequencing. Concerning the study's data processing: Repertoire TCRs were matched against a reference library of SARS-CoV-2-specific TCRs generated with the MIRA antigen-specificity platform. Breadth was defined as the fraction of unique TCRs that were SARS-CoV-2-associated. Depth was defined as the fraction of total T cells that were SARS-CoV-2-associated. Using the MIRA data, each spike-specific TCR was assigned both to the spike region to which the TCR was reactive and to a CD4 or CD8 class. Log10-transformed breadth and depth values were compared by one-way ANOVA with Sidak's multiple comparisons tests. TCRdb took over this immuneACCESS table, retaining in-frame rearrangements with V and J assigned. Such tables are incomplete; in checked studies, under half of the missing clones stem from an unresolved V gene, and the remainder is unexplained. V, J and clone size are taken as reported in that table, and D and trimming were inferred from the DNA itself. The sample yields 180,000 or so clones; about 90% were counted once. The ten most abundant clones make up about 8% of the sample.

The time point label on this specimen signifies: baseline before first vaccination. Samples from vaccinated people were obtained from the UK trials COV001 and COV002, which included a single-blind randomized controlled phase 2/3 trial of AZD1222 (ChAdOx1 nCoV-19) in healthy adults. For TCRbeta chain sequencing, PBMC samples were collected from trial participants at day 0 and at day 28 after the second dose. CDR1 and CDR2, looked up from the germline V gene, are KGHSH and LQKENI. Trimming leaves V shorter by 3 bases and J shorter by 5 bases, with the junction holding 8 bases beyond the gene matches. The CDR3 goes from the cysteine to the phenylalanine over 15 residues. The DNA shown is the 45-base CDR3, in frame from base 1.

In this chain, TRBV18 is recombined with TRBJ2-5, and 8 junctional nucleotides match TRBD2. The receptor was isolated from an adult in good health. Sequenced material: peripheral blood, taken on day 0 of AZD1222 vaccination. CDR3 reads: CASSPTGGGSETQYF. The bases read TGTGCCAGCTCACCGACCGGGGGGGGCAGCGAGACCCAGTACTTC.